Below, 19 T cell receptor beta chains from the same sample are listed, as sequenced in a study of memory CD4+ T cells and cytomegalovirus serostatus. The sort gate was single viable CD3+CD4+CD8-CD45RO+ cells for memory CD4+ T cells. TCRdb's table, derived via immunoSEQ multiplex PCR, lists solely in-frame clones and lacks some. The table lists roughly 42,000 clones, 60% to 85% of them singletons. The specimen sequenced was memory CD4+ T cells from blood. The receptor set was obtained from an adult in good health and CMV-seronegative.

This rearrangement joins TRBV30 to TRBJ2-3; TRBD1 is a possible D gene (6 bases). The germline gives CDR1 GTSNPN, CDR2 SVGIG (reference sequence). CDR3 size: 14 residues. Trimming took 4 bases from V and 5 from J, leaving 16 bases between them. This CDR3 reads CAWTDSRGVDTQYF. CDR3 nucleotides: TGTGCCTGGACCGATTCCAGGGGCGTAGATACGCAGTATTTT. The variable domain in full, with the rest retrieved from reference TRBV30 and TRBJ2-3, is SQTIHQWPATLVQPVGSPLSLECTVEGTSNPNLYWYRQAAGRGLQLLFYSVGIGQISSEVPQNLSASRPQDRQFILSSKKLLLSDSGFYLCAWTDSRGVDTQYFGPGTRLTVL.

V gene TRBV19 combines with J gene TRBJ2-7; maybe TRBD1 (5 bases). CDR1 is LNHDA and CDR2 is SQIVND in the germline V gene (reference sequence). CDR3 length equals 15 residues. The V end lost 5 bases, the J end lost 3 bases, and 17 bases lay between the germline ends. CDR3 nucleotides: TGTGCCAGTAGTGGATTCAGGGTGGGGAACTACGAGCAGTACTTC. It yields the protein CASSGFRVGNYEQYF.

This clone was seen only a few times. The rearrangement links TRBV28 to TRBJ1-2; D remains unclear. V was cut by 6 bases and J by 5 bases, with 13 bases left in between. The germline V gene has CDR1 MDHEN and CDR2 SYDVKM. The CDR3 is made up of 13 amino acids. CDR3 region: CASREGVVYGYTF. Here the CDR3 DNA reads TGTGCCAGCAGGGAAGGCGTAGTGTATGGCTACACCTTC.

This clone showed up just once. This rearrangement joins TRBV5-6 to TRBJ2-7; TRBD2 might be the D (6 bases). The CDR3 is 15 residues long. Germline V gene lookup returns CDR1 SGHDT and CDR2 YYEEEE. The germline V and J ends were trimmed by 5 bases and 0 bases, with 15 bases remaining between them. CDR3: CASSPGAGYSYEQYF. The CDR3 bases are TGTGCCAGCAGTCCTGGGGCGGGGTACTCCTACGAGCAGTACTTC.

This chain joins TRBV7-3 and TRBJ2-1, with 11 bases lining up with TRBD2. Germline V gene data show CDR1 as SGHTA and CDR2 as FQGTGA. The CDR3 spans 17 residues. Trimming at V came to 4 bases and at J to 4 bases, leaving 9 bases not matched to a gene. The CDR3 nucleotides are TGTGCCAGCAGCTCGGGGAAGAGGACTAGCGGGTACAATGAGCAGTTCTTC. It encodes CASSSGKRTSGYNEQFF.

This clone appeared once. The J gene is TRBJ2-1, the V gene TRBV6-1, with D perhaps matching TRBD1 or TRBD2 (6 bases each). The CDR3 is 15 amino acids. The V gene's germline CDR1 is MNHNS and CDR2 SASEGT. The V gene lost 3 bases and the J gene lost 3 bases, with 12 bases spanning the gap. The DNA for the CDR3 is TGTGCCAGCAGTGATGGTCGGGGGCTCTACAATGAGCAGTTCTTC. This gives the protein CASSDGRGLYNEQFF.

V gene TRBV27 combines with J gene TRBJ2-2; TRBD2 aligns across 15 bases. Germline lookup yields CDR1 MNHEY and CDR2 SMNVEV (reference sequence). The CDR3 spans 18 residues. V trimming: 3 bases; J trimming: 6 bases; junction bases outside the gene matches: 8. CDR3 coding DNA: TGTGCCAGCAGTTTCCACGGACTAGCGGGGGGGAGTGCCGGGGAGCTGTTTTTT. As protein: CASSFHGLAGGSAGELFF.

The J gene is TRBJ1-6, the V gene TRBV6-1; D not resolved. Trimming left V 8 bases short and J 3 bases short, with 8 bases between. CDR1 and CDR2 (germline): MNHNS, SASEGT. This CDR3 region has 13 residues. The CDR3 coding sequence is TGTGCCAGCGAGCAGGTCTATAATTCACCCCTCCACTTT. Amino acids: CASEQVYNSPLHF.

The chain combines TRBV5-4 with TRBJ2-3; 7 bases match TRBD2. The CDR3 contains 16 residues. V dropped 4 bases and J dropped 2; count of bases not matched to a gene: 10. Germline lookup yields CDR1 SGHNT and CDR2 YYREEE (reference sequence). The CDR3 coding sequence is TGTGCCAGCAGCCCTGGTGAAGCGGGGTTCACAGATACGCAGTATTTT. Amino acid sequence: CASSPGEAGFTDTQYF.

CDR3 protein: CASSEGRVRAYEQYF. CDR3 sequence (DNA): TGTGCCAGCAGTGAAGGGAGGGTGCGAGCCTACGAGCAGTACTTC. The chain links TRBV2 to TRBJ2-7; D is possibly TRBD2 (6 bases). V lost 1 base, J lost 2 bases, and 12 bases lay in between. The CDR3 contains 15 residues. Looked up from germline, CDR1 is SNHLY and CDR2 is FYNNEI.

This rearrangement joins TRBV28 to TRBJ1-5, with D perhaps TRBD1 (6 bases). The CDR3 runs to 14 residues. In germline, CDR1 is MDHEN, CDR2 SYDVKM. V was pared by 7 bases and J by 6 bases, with 16 bases between. This CDR3 reads CASNFRGLGQPQHF. The CDR3 DNA is TGTGCCAGCAACTTCAGGGGTTTAGGTCAGCCCCAGCATTTT.

This chain uses TRBV11-2 with TRBJ2-1; 8 nucleotides agree with TRBD2. Germline V gene data show CDR1 as SGHAT and CDR2 as FQNNGV. Trimming cost V 4 bases and J 5 bases; bases outside gene matches: 4. The CDR3 totals 14 residues. The DNA of the CDR3 is TGTGCCAGCAGCTCACGGGGGGGCAACAATGAGCAGTTCTTC. Encoded protein: CASSSRGGNNEQFF.

V and J are TRBV7-3 and TRBJ2-1, with D possibly TRBD2 on 6 matching bases. Per the germline V gene, CDR1 is SGHTA and CDR2 is FQGTGA. Trimming pared 5 bases from V and 9 bases from J, leaving 14 bases between. This CDR3 has 13 residues. The CDR3 reads CASSETSGFEQFF. The CDR3 DNA sequence: TGTGCCAGCAGCGAGACTAGTGGCTTTGAGCAGTTCTTC.

This chain joins TRBV5-4 and TRBJ2-6; either TRBD1 or TRBD2 may supply D (5 bases each). The CDR3 has 16 amino acids. Trimming removed 5 bases from V and 0 bases from J, with 12 bases in between. The germline V gene encodes CDR1 SGHNT and CDR2 YYREEE (reference sequence). For the CDR3, the DNA is TGTGCCAGCAGGTTTGGGACGGTCTCTGGGGCCAACGTCCTGACTTTC. It encodes CASRFGTVSGANVLTF. Full variable domain (remainder filled in from reference TRBV5-4 and TRBJ2-6): ETGVTQSPTHLIKTRGQQVTLRCSSQSGHNTVSWYQQALGQGPQFIFQYYREEENGRGNFPPRFSGLQFPNYSSELNVNALELDDSALYLCASRFGTVSGANVLTFGAGSRLTVL.

This clone has just one count. The J gene is TRBJ1-4, the V gene TRBV4-2; D is unclear. Germline assignment: CDR1 LGHNA and CDR2 YNFKEQ. V was clipped by 8 bases and J by 0 bases, with 10 bases between them. The CDR3 is 14 amino acids. The chain's CDR3 is CASRRSATNEKLFF. CDR3 bases: TGTGCCAGCCGGCGATCCGCAACTAATGAAAAACTGTTTTTT.

The chain uses TRBV27 and TRBJ1-1; weak D call: TRBD1 (5 bases). Trimming stripped 1 base from V and 3 bases from J, with 12 bases between. Germline CDR1 is MNHEY and CDR2 is SMNVEV (reference sequence). This CDR3 contains 15 residues. Written as DNA, the CDR3 is TGTGCCAGCAGTTTATTCTCTGTAGGGGACACTGAAGCTTTCTTT. Protein: CASSLFSVGDTEAFF.

The V call is TRBV5-8, the J call TRBJ1-4; D not resolved. The germline V gene has CDR1 SGHTS and CDR2 YDEGEE. The V end lost 2 bases, the J end lost 9 bases, and 8 bases lay between the germline ends. The CDR3 runs 12 residues. The CDR3 region has the DNA TGTGCCAGCAGCTTACTGACACAAAAACTGTTTTTT. Amino acid sequence: CASSLLTQKLFF.

Concerning this clone itself: Different DNA sequences within this sample yield the same CDR3. The V call is TRBV5-1, the J call TRBJ2-5, with D possibly TRBD1 on 5 matching bases. V gave up 2 bases and J gave up 3 bases, with 8 bases separating them. The V gene's germline CDR1 is SGHRS and CDR2 YFSETQ. The CDR3 runs to 13 residues. The CDR3 region has the DNA TGCGCCAGCAGCTTACAGGTAAAAGAGACCCAGTACTTC. It codes for CASSLQVKETQYF.

This chain connects TRBV2 to TRBJ1-5, with 7 bases fitting TRBD1. V lost 4 bases and J lost 3; bases outside the gene matches: 3. The CDR3 is made up of 14 amino acids. In germline, CDR1 is SNHLY, CDR2 FYNNEI. The CDR3 region has the DNA TGTGCCAGCAGTGGACAGGGCTTCAATCAGCCCCAGCATTTT. It specifies CASSGQGFNQPQHF. Supplemented by reference TRBV2 and TRBJ1-5, the full variable domain reads EPEVTQTPSHQVTQMGQEVILRCVPISNHLYFYWYRQILGQKVEFLVSFYNNEISEKSEIFDDQFSVERPDGSNFTLKIRSTKLEDSAMYFCASSGQGFNQPQHFGDGTRLSIL.